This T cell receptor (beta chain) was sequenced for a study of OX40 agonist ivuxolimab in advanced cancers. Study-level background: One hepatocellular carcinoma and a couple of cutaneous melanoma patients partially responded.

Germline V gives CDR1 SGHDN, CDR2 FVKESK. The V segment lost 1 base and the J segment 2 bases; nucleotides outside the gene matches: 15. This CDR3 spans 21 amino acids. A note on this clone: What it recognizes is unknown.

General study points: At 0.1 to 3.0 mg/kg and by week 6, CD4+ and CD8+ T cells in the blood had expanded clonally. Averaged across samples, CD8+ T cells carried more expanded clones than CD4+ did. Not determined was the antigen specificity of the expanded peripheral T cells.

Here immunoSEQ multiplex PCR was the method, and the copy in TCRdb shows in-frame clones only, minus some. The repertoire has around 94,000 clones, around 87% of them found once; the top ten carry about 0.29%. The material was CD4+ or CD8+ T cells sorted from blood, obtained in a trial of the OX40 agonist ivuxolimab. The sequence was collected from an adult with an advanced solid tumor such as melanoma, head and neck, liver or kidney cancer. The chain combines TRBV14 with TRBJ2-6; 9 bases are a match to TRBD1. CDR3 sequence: CASSQGGIGTGTRPGANVLTF. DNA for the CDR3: TGTGCCAGCAGCCAAGGGGGCATTGGGACAGGGACTCGCCCTGGGGCCAACGTCCTGACTTTC.